The entry below gives a single T cell receptor beta chain sequence along with its context. Its antigen is not known. The V end lost 8 bases, the J end lost 4 bases, and 14 bases lay between the germline ends. This CDR3 is built from 13 residues. CDR1 and CDR2 from the germline V gene are MNHNS and SASEGT. This record belongs to a study of Tregs in tolerant kidney transplant recipients. Study-level results: Few patients were studied, so findings need validation in larger groups.

Here immunoSEQ multiplex PCR was the method, and the copy in TCRdb shows in-frame clones only, minus some. The repertoire includes about 64,000 clones, more than 95% of them detected once, and 0.34% sits in the top ten. Unstimulated Tregs (CD4+CD25+CD127-) and CD4+CD25- non-Tregs were sorted from PBMCs. The chain is built from TRBV6-1 and TRBJ1-1, with D hard to call. The sequences come from Tregs from blood, collected before the transplant. This receptor was identified in a human donor who received a combined kidney and bone marrow transplant. The CDR3 here is CASDGRVSTEAFF. CDR3 in DNA: TGTGCCAGCGACGGGAGGGTGAGCACTGAAGCTTTCTTT.